This T cell receptor (beta chain) was identified in a study of T cell repertoires in cytomegalovirus infection. TCRdb processed the reads anew with MiXCR; each CDR3 protein has one entry. This table has about 830,000 distinct CDR3 sequences, about 33% appearing once. There are a few counts of this clonotype. Its target is unknown. At one end the junction does not follow the germline gene, possibly because of a read error. The germline V gene encodes CDR1 MNHNS and CDR2 SASEGT. CDR3 length: 17 amino acids. The genes are TRBV6-1 and TRBJ2-1; 11 nucleotides line up with TRBD2. This sequence was found in a human donor in good health (CMV status not recorded). Some clones in this sample may be carry-over from other donors' samples. This specimen consisted of cultured CD8+ T cells from PBMCs, obtained from culture after CMV antigen stimulation. The CDR3: CASSEEVAGGPYNEQFF. The CDR3 DNA is TGTGCCAGCAGCGAAGAGGTAGCGGGGGGGCCCTACAATGAGCAGTTCTTC.